This T cell receptor (beta chain) stems from a study of cytomegalovirus exposure and HLA in healthy donors. PCR used 60 Vbeta primers and 13 Jbeta primers. Sequencing was performed with immunoSEQ multiplex PCR; in TCRdb, only in-frame clones are kept and a portion is missing. The sample lists some 100,000 clones, approximately 70% occurring once. This clone was counted once. V was pared by 8 bases and J by 8 bases, with 11 bases of the junction left unmatched. Germline assignment: CDR1 SEHNR and CDR2 FQNEAQ (reference sequence). This CDR3 region has 14 residues. The sequenced material came from PBMCs. This receptor was obtained from a woman aged 18-35 years in good health and CMV-seropositive. This sequence joins TRBV7-9 and TRBJ2-1, with TRBD1 matching over 8 bases. As DNA, the CDR3 is TGTGCCAGCGAGGGGCAGGGGGCGTCGGATGAGCAGTTCTTC. Translation: CASEGQGASDEQFF.